These 31 T cell receptor beta chains came from one sample sequenced in a study of T cell repertoires in cytomegalovirus infection. MiXCR was run by TCRdb on the reads, yielding one entry per CDR3 protein. The sample includes approximately 730,000 distinct CDR3 sequences, almost 30% of them seen just once. Their antigens remain unidentified. Sample: cultured CD8+ T cells from PBMCs, taken from culture after CMV antigen stimulation. The receptors here all came from a human donor in good health (CMV status not recorded). Some clones in this sample may be carry-over from other donors' samples.

The table lists this clonotype with a few counts. The rearrangement uses TRBV10-3 and TRBJ2-5; D gene uncertain. The V end was cut by 2 bases, the J end by 0 bases, with 19 bases between. This CDR3 comprises 18 residues. The germline CDR1 and CDR2 sequences are ENHRY and SYGVKD. CDR3 residues: CAISEIGFTDGYQETQYF. As DNA, the CDR3 is TGTGCCATCAGTGAGATTGGATTCACAGACGGGTACCAAGAGACCCAGTACTTC.

The V and J genes are TRBV27 and TRBJ2-1; D not resolved. Germline values: CDR1 MNHEY, CDR2 SMNVEV (reference sequence). V lost 8 bases to trimming and J lost 10 bases, with 18 bases between them. The CDR3 extends over 13 amino acids. CDR3 sequence: CASALLWGEEQFF. The CDR3 coding sequence is TGTGCCAGCGCCCTGCTATGGGGTGAAGAGCAGTTCTTC.

The chain has TRBV7-3 and TRBJ2-1; TRBD1 matches at 10 bases. Germline assignment: CDR1 SGHTA and CDR2 FQGTGA. V shed 5 bases and J 3 bases; nucleotides not matched to a gene: 7. The CDR3 loop spans 16 amino acids. CDR3 DNA: TGTGCCAGCAGCCTCATTCGGACAGGGGGCTACAATGAGCAGTTCTTC. It is translated as CASSLIRTGGYNEQFF.

This clonotype turned up a few times. J is TRBJ1-1 and V is TRBV19; the D gene is possibly TRBD1 (6 bases). V lost 5 bases and J 11 bases, leaving 15 bases between the germline ends. Germline CDR1 and CDR2: LNHDA and SQIVND (reference sequence). The CDR3 has 12 amino acids. The CDR3 nucleotides read TGTGCCAGTAGTGCACCGACAGGAGGGGCTTTCTTT. Its translation is CASSAPTGGAFF.

This clonotype was seen a handful of times. The rearrangement uses TRBV7-6 and TRBJ2-2; D perhaps matches TRBD1 (6 bases). This CDR3 is built from 15 residues. V was cut by 1 base and J by 1 base, with 7 bases left in between. Germline assignment: CDR1 SGHVS and CDR2 FNYEAQ. The CDR3 DNA follows: TGTGCCAGCAGCTTAGACAGGGTGAACACCGGGGAGCTGTTTTTT. Translated, it gives CASSLDRVNTGELFF.

This clonotype was detected many times. The V and J genes are TRBV7-3 and TRBJ1-2, with D possibly being TRBD1 (6 bases). The CDR3 contains 23 residues. From germline, CDR1 is SGHTA and CDR2 FQGTGA. The V gene lost 5 bases and the J gene lost 0 bases, with 37 bases spanning the gap. The CDR3 reads CASSTYWGRSTANWDMANYGYTF. The CDR3 DNA reads TGTGCCAGCAGCACGTACTGGGGACGGAGTACCGCTAACTGGGACATGGCTAACTATGGCTACACCTTC.

This clonotype was counted a few times. The chain couples TRBV6-5 to TRBJ1-1, with 10 bases aligning to TRBD1. V lost 6 bases and J lost 4; bases outside the gene matches: 8. Per germline, CDR1 MNHEY and CDR2 SVGAGI. The CDR3 sequence is 15 residues long. The CDR3 DNA reads as TGTGCCAGCAGGCTTATGGGACAGGGGAGCACTGAAGCTTTCTTT. Translated, it gives CASRLMGQGSTEAFF.

The chain combines TRBV6-1 with TRBJ1-1; D remains ambiguous. The CDR3 contains 14 residues. Germline lookup yields CDR1 MNHNS and CDR2 SASEGT. V was cut by 4 bases and J by 1 base, with 10 bases left in between. The CDR3 bases are TGTGCCAGCAGTGCAAAGTCCCAGAACACTGAAGCTTTCTTT. Its translation is CASSAKSQNTEAFF.

The chain has TRBV5-5 and TRBJ1-2; no firm D call. With 5 bases removed from V and 4 bases from J, the gap between germline ends came to 15 bases. The CDR3 covers 14 residues. CDR1 and CDR2 (germline): SGHKS, YYEKEE (reference sequence). CDR3 coding DNA: TGTGCCAGCAGACTCCAGGAGGGAGGCTATGGCTACACCTTC. Its translation is CASRLQEGGYGYTF.

The chain carries TRBV3-1 and TRBJ2-2, with a weak D call TRBD2 (5 bases). This CDR3 spans 14 amino acids. The germline V gene has CDR1 LGHDT and CDR2 YNNKEL (reference sequence). Trimming shortened V by 6 bases and J by 7 bases, and 15 bases separated the two germline ends. This chain's CDR3 is CASRRAFLGGELFF. Here the CDR3 DNA reads TGTGCCAGCAGGCGGGCGTTCCTAGGCGGGGAGCTGTTTTTT.

This clonotype was recorded many times. The J gene is TRBJ1-5, the V gene TRBV7-2; D not resolved. The CDR3 length is 12 residues. CDR1 SGHTA and CDR2 FQGNSA come from the germline V gene. V was clipped by 2 bases and J by 6 bases, with 5 bases between them. CDR3 DNA: TGTGCCAGCAGCTTATGGGCTCAGCCCCAGCATTTT. Translated: CASSLWAQPQHF.

The rearrangement joins TRBV12-3 or TRBV12-4 to TRBJ2-5, with a tentative D call TRBD2 (6 bases). V dropped 6 bases and J dropped 2 bases, with 16 bases sitting between them. The CDR3 is 15 residues long. CDR3 loop: CASSPPGSGQETQYF. CDR3 bases: TGTGCCAGCAGCCCCCCCGGTAGCGGTCAAGAGACCCAGTACTTC.

The J gene is TRBJ2-7, the V gene TRBV5-1; 8 positions agree with TRBD1. The V segment lost 3 bases and the J segment 6 bases; nucleotides outside the gene matches: 5. Germline values: CDR1 SGHRS, CDR2 YFSETQ. This CDR3 spans 13 amino acids. The CDR3: CASSWTGLVEQYF. CDR3 bases: TGCGCCAGCAGCTGGACAGGGCTGGTCGAGCAGTACTTC.

CDR3 protein: CASSQGGNSYEQYF. Written as DNA, the CDR3 is TGTGCCAGCAGCCAAGGGGGTAACTCCTACGAGCAGTACTTC. The rearrangement joins TRBV3-1 to TRBJ2-7; D is unresolved. V dropped 1 base and J dropped 0 bases, with 7 bases sitting between them. Germline assignment: CDR1 LGHDT and CDR2 YNNKEL (reference sequence). This CDR3 is 14 amino acids long.

The chain joins TRBV6-5 to TRBJ1-3; TRBD1 matches 7 bases. The CDR3 sequence is 15 residues long. J lost 4 bases, V lost 3 bases, and 6 bases had no gene match. The germline CDR1 and CDR2 sequences are MNHEY and SVGAGI. This CDR3 reads CASSYGRQGGNTIYF. CDR3 coding DNA: TGTGCCAGCAGTTATGGGAGACAGGGCGGAAACACCATATATTTT.

A remark on this clonotype: Mismatch with germline at one junction end may stem from a read error. V is TRBV10-2 and J is TRBJ2-6, with TRBD2 matching over 7 bases. CDR3 length equals 14 residues. CDR1 is WSHSY, CDR2 SAAADI, per germline. The CDR3 sequence is CASSSGGGVNVLTF. For the CDR3, the DNA is TGCGCCAGCAGCTCGGGTGGGGGGGTCAACGTCCTGACTTTC.

This clonotype turned up a few times. V is TRBV27 and J is TRBJ1-5; TRBD1 might be the D (5 bases). Trimming removed 3 bases at V and 2 bases at J, with 11 bases between. CDR3 length: 15 amino acids. Germline V gene lookup returns CDR1 MNHEY and CDR2 SMNVEV (reference sequence). The CDR3, as DNA: TGTGCCAGCAGTTTCGCGGGGGTTGGCAATCAGCCCCAGCATTTT. It translates to CASSFAGVGNQPQHF.

The V and J genes are TRBV6-6 and TRBJ1-1, with unresolved D. V lost 4 bases to trimming and J lost 5 bases, with 14 bases between them. The CDR3 consists of 14 residues. Looked up from germline, CDR1 is MNHNY and CDR2 is SVGAGI (reference sequence). CDR3 protein: CASSLTADRTEAFF. Written as DNA, the CDR3 is TGTGCCAGCAGTTTGACCGCTGATCGAACTGAAGCTTTCTTT.

The chain has TRBV29-1 and TRBJ2-2; no clear D gene. Germline V gene data show CDR1 as SQVTM and CDR2 as ANQGSEA. The CDR3 runs to 10 residues. V was trimmed by 3 bases and J by 6 bases, leaving 2 bases between them. The CDR3 loop reads CSVEAGELFF. CDR3 nucleotides: TGCAGCGTTGAGGCCGGGGAGCTGTTTTTT.

This clonotype was recorded a few times. The rearrangement uses TRBV6-2 or TRBV6-3 and TRBJ2-7; possible D gene TRBD1, 6 bases. With 6 bases removed from V and 13 bases from J, the gap between germline ends came to 22 bases. CDR1 is MNHEY, CDR2 SVGEGT, per germline. This CDR3 has 13 amino acids. The CDR3 protein is CASSLQGGPRCYF. The CDR3, as DNA: TGTGCCAGCAGCTTACAGGGTGGCCCTAGATGCTACTTC.

This rearrangement joins TRBV9 to TRBJ2-6, with a possible D match to TRBD1 (6 bases). The germline V and J ends were trimmed by 4 bases and 1 base, with 12 bases remaining between them. The germline CDR1 and CDR2 sequences are SGDLS and YYNGEE. This CDR3 has 16 residues. CDR3 DNA sequence: TGTGCCAGCAGCCCCGGACAGTTATCTGGGGCCAACGTCCTGACTTTC. Protein product: CASSPGQLSGANVLTF.

This clonotype turned up a few times. V usage is TRBV9 and J usage is TRBJ2-3; 8 bases are shared with TRBD2. V lost 0 bases to trimming and J lost 2 bases; unmatched junction nucleotides: 8. Germline values: CDR1 SGDLS, CDR2 YYNGEE. The CDR3 is 17 amino acids. Written as DNA, the CDR3 is TGTGCCAGCAGCGTAGGTCTTAGCGGGGTGAACACAGATACGCAGTATTTT. Protein: CASSVGLSGVNTDTQYF. Drawing the rest from reference TRBV9 and TRBJ2-3, the complete variable domain is DSGVTQTPKHLITATGQRVTLRCSPRSGDLSVYWYQQSLDQGLQFLIQYYNGEERAKGNILERFSAQQFPDLHSELNLSSLELGDSALYFCASSVGLSGVNTDTQYFGPGTRLTVL.

The chain recombines TRBV6-1 with TRBJ1-2; D remains ambiguous. Trimming removed 5 bases from V and 1 base from J, with 11 bases in between. Germline CDR1 and CDR2: MNHNS and SASEGT. The CDR3 is 14 residues long. The CDR3 region is CASSSTEINYGYTF. CDR3 DNA sequence: TGTGCCAGCAGTTCAACAGAGATTAACTATGGCTACACCTTC.

This clonotype came up a few times. The rearrangement joins TRBV2 to TRBJ2-2; the match to TRBD2 covers 10 bases. Germline CDR1 reads SNHLY; CDR2 reads FYNNEI. V dropped 5 bases and J dropped 4; count of bases not matched to a gene: 10. The CDR3 loop spans 17 amino acids. The CDR3 bases are TGTGCCAGCAGTCAATTCCCTAGCGGGGGAGGCACCGGGGAGCTGTTTTTT. Its protein product is CASSQFPSGGGTGELFF.

A note on this clonotype: Germline and junction disagree at one end, which may indicate a read error. V and J are TRBV7-6 and TRBJ1-1; tentative D call: TRBD1 (5 bases). Germline CDR1 SGHVS, CDR2 FNYEAQ. The CDR3 loop spans 14 amino acids. In nucleotides, the CDR3 is TGTGTCAGCAGCTTATCATACGGGGGCACTGAAGCTTTCTTT. It is translated as CVSSLSYGGTEAFF.

The V and J genes are TRBV6-1 and TRBJ2-7; 9 positions match TRBD1. The CDR3 is made up of 17 amino acids. With V trimmed by 5 bases and J by 2 bases, 13 bases remained unmatched. Germline lookup yields CDR1 MNHNS and CDR2 SASEGT. CDR3 sequence (DNA): TGTGCCAGCAGTCCACCCTTTCGACAGGGGGTCCCCTACGAGCAGTACTTC. The encoded protein is CASSPPFRQGVPYEQYF.

This chain joins TRBV27 and TRBJ2-5; D perhaps matches TRBD2 (6 bases). Germline V lookup: CDR1 MNHEY, CDR2 SMNVEV (reference sequence). V was shortened by 5 bases and J by 3 bases, with 22 bases between the two germline ends. The CDR3 is 17 amino acids. CDR3 bases: TGTGCCAGCAGTCCCTCTTGGGGGGATAATTCGAAAGAGACCCAGTACTTC. Protein product: CASSPSWGDNSKETQYF.

This chain connects TRBV12-5 to TRBJ2-1; D unclear. The CDR3 loop spans 10 amino acids. In germline, CDR1 is LGHNT, CDR2 FRNRAP. Trimming took 2 bases from V and 10 from J, leaving 3 bases between them. The CDR3: CASGLMEQFF. The CDR3 nucleotides are TGTGCTAGTGGTTTGATGGAGCAGTTCTTC.

This clonotype was seen repeatedly, ten times or more. V usage is TRBV6-1 and J usage is TRBJ2-3; D is undetermined. The CDR3 contains 13 residues. Trimming stripped 5 bases from V and 2 bases from J, with 8 bases between. Germline CDR1 MNHNS, CDR2 SASEGT. The CDR3 DNA is TGTGCCAGCAGTTCCTCAGTCACAGATACGCAGTATTTT. Its protein is CASSSSVTDTQYF.

This chain links TRBV4-3 with TRBJ1-5, with unresolved D. V was pared by 3 bases and J by 0 bases, with 24 bases between. The CDR3 has 20 residues. Germline V gene sequence: CDR1 LGHNA, CDR2 YSLEER. CDR3 in DNA: TGCGCCAGCAGCCAGTCCCTCGAGCAGTCCTGGGCTTATAGCAATCAGCCCCAGCATTTT. Translated, it gives CASSQSLEQSWAYSNQPQHF.

The chain has TRBV6-1 and TRBJ2-7; D call uncertain. The CDR3 is made up of 13 amino acids. Germline CDR1 MNHNS, CDR2 SASEGT. DNA of the CDR3: TGTGCCAACAGTGAAAGAACAGCCTACGAGCAGTACGTC. Translating gives CANSERTAYEQYV.